Following are 32 T cell receptor beta chains from one sample sequenced in a study of beta chain features in type 1 diabetes. Sequencing targeted expressed TCRB transcripts, as all isolated RNA had been reverse transcribed. Clones were sequenced by immunoSEQ multiplex PCR, and TCRdb holds only the in-frame ones, with some missing. The sample consists of approximately 380,000 clones, about 14% of them appearing once. Sequencing used naive CD4+ T cells from blood. The source is a woman younger than 35 in good health.

This clone appeared a few times. V and J are TRBV30 and TRBJ1-1, with D unclear. The CDR3 runs 12 residues. Germline V gene lookup returns CDR1 GTSNPN and CDR2 SVGIG (reference sequence). The V end lost 2 bases, the J end lost 3 bases, and 7 bases lay between the germline ends. The CDR3: CAWSTQYTEAFF. In DNA form, the CDR3 reads TGTGCCTGGAGTACGCAGTACACTGAAGCTTTCTTT.

This rearrangement joins TRBV30 to TRBJ1-1, with 7 bases matching TRBD1. The length of the CDR3 is 16 residues. The germline gives CDR1 GTSNPN, CDR2 SVGIG (reference sequence). Losses at the gene ends were 6 bases for V and 1 base for J; bases not matched to a gene: 14. The CDR3 region has the DNA TGTGCCTGCCCTTCCCGGGACAGAGGCGCGAACACTGAAGCTTTCTTT. Its protein product is CACPSRDRGANTEAFF.

The chain carries TRBV30 and TRBJ2-7; 10 bases line up with TRBD2. J gave up 2 bases and V 2 bases, and 6 bases lay outside the gene matches. This CDR3 spans 15 amino acids. Germline loops: CDR1 GTSNPN, CDR2 SVGIG (reference sequence). The CDR3 sequence is CAWSPGTSVTYEQYF. CDR3 in DNA: TGTGCCTGGAGTCCCGGGACTAGCGTCACCTACGAGCAGTACTTC.

A word on this clone: Other DNA variants within this sample encode the same CDR3. This sequence joins TRBV9 and TRBJ2-3; 9 bases agree with TRBD2. The germline gives CDR1 SGDLS, CDR2 YYNGEE. This CDR3 spans 15 amino acids. Trimming cost V 1 base and J 2 bases; bases outside gene matches: 2. In nucleotides, the CDR3 is TGTGCCAGCAGCGTACTAGCGGGAACCACAGATACGCAGTATTTT. Its protein product is CASSVLAGTTDTQYF.

This sequence joins TRBV9 and TRBJ1-1, with 8 bases matching TRBD1. CDR1 is SGDLS and CDR2 is YYNGEE in the germline V gene. The ends lost 4 bases at V and 8 bases at J; junction bases unmatched: 7. The CDR3 consists of 13 residues. The CDR3 sequence: CASSKDRETEAFF. CDR3 sequence (DNA): TGTGCCAGCAGCAAGGACAGGGAAACGGAAGCTTTCTTT.

The rearrangement joins TRBV19 to TRBJ1-5, with 9 bases matching TRBD1. The ends lost 7 bases at V and 6 bases at J; junction bases unmatched: 4. This CDR3 is 13 amino acids long. Germline V gene lookup returns CDR1 LNHDA and CDR2 SQIVND (reference sequence). The CDR3 spells CASKQGAFQPQHF. The CDR3 DNA reads as TGTGCCAGTAAACAGGGGGCATTTCAGCCCCAGCATTTT. Together with reference TRBV19 and TRBJ1-5, the CDR3 gives the full variable domain: DGGITQSPKYLFRKEGQNVTLSCEQNLNHDAMYWYRQDPGQGLRLIYYSQIVNDFQKGDIAEGYSVSREKKESFPLTVTSAQKNPTAFYLCASKQGAFQPQHFGDGTRLSIL.

The V and J genes are TRBV7-2 and TRBJ1-5; D is unclear. The V gene lost 5 bases and the J gene lost 3 bases, with 14 bases spanning the gap. Germline-derived CDR1 and CDR2 are SGHTA and FQGNSA. This CDR3 comprises 15 residues. The CDR3 here is CASSKLGSNNQPQHF. The CDR3 coding sequence is TGTGCCAGCAGCAAACTGGGGAGCAACAATCAGCCCCAGCATTTT.

This clone was observed a few times. The chain couples TRBV11-1 to TRBJ2-3, with a possible D match to TRBD1 (6 bases). CDR3 size: 16 residues. Trimming took 6 bases from V and 2 from J, leaving 18 bases between them. Germline loops: CDR1 SGHAT, CDR2 FQDESV (reference sequence). The chain's CDR3 is CASRSGTPTYTDTQYF. The CDR3 DNA reads as TGTGCCAGCAGGTCCGGGACACCAACCTACACAGATACGCAGTATTTT.

This rearrangement joins TRBV30 to TRBJ1-2; the D is unclear. Trimming removed 2 bases at V and 6 bases at J, with 7 bases between. CDR1 is GTSNPN, CDR2 SVGIG, per germline (reference sequence). This CDR3 has 11 amino acids. The CDR3 sequence is CAWSLANGYTF. CDR3 nucleotide sequence: TGTGCCTGGAGTCTAGCCAATGGCTACACCTTC.

This clone turned up a few times. CDR3: CASSLAGSVWEQYF. Here the CDR3 DNA reads TGTGCCAGCAGCCTAGCGGGGTCCGTCTGGGAGCAGTACTTC. This chain uses TRBV11-2 with TRBJ2-7, with 9 bases that match TRBD2. The CDR3 covers 14 residues. Losses at the gene ends were 5 bases for V and 7 bases for J; bases not matched to a gene: 9. In germline, CDR1 is SGHAT, CDR2 FQNNGV.

In this sample, this clone turned up a few times. V is TRBV5-1 and J is TRBJ2-5, with 9 bases matching TRBD2. Germline assignment: CDR1 SGHRS and CDR2 YFSETQ. The junction had 5 bases not matched to a gene; V was cut back by 0 bases and J by 2 bases. The CDR3 consists of 16 residues. CDR3 residues: CASSLAPTSGQETQYF. CDR3 sequence (DNA): TGCGCCAGCAGCTTGGCCCCTACTAGCGGGCAAGAGACCCAGTACTTC.

The J gene is TRBJ2-7, the V gene TRBV30; the D is unclear. V shed 2 bases and J shed 5 bases, with 7 bases lying between them. CDR1 is GTSNPN, CDR2 SVGIG, per germline (reference sequence). This CDR3 spans 11 amino acids. Written as DNA, the CDR3 is TGTGCCTGGAGTTTACTGCACGAGCAGTACTTC. Residues: CAWSLLHEQYF.

The chain uses TRBV5-1 and TRBJ2-7, with a possible D match to TRBD2 (6 bases). The V gene's germline CDR1 is SGHRS and CDR2 YFSETQ. Trimming cost V 0 bases and J 6 bases, with 13 bases left between them. This CDR3 contains 14 residues. CDR3 nucleotide sequence: TGCGCCAGCAGCTTGGTTATGGACTACGGCGAGCAGTACTTC. Translated: CASSLVMDYGEQYF.

The chain joins TRBV7-9 to TRBJ2-1, with unresolved D. There are 11 residues in the CDR3. Germline V lookup: CDR1 SEHNR, CDR2 FQNEAQ (reference sequence). Trimming stripped 3 bases from V and 7 bases from J, with 4 bases between. The CDR3 region is CASSFYNEQFF. CDR3 DNA sequence: TGTGCCAGCAGCTTTTATAATGAGCAGTTCTTC.

This clone occurred a few times. J is TRBJ2-3 and V is TRBV7-9; 10 bases map to TRBD2. The length of the CDR3 is 14 residues. The ends lost 6 bases at V and 8 bases at J; junction bases unmatched: 8. Germline V CDR1 and CDR2: SEHNR, FQNEAQ (reference sequence). The CDR3 sequence: CASRILAGWGTQYF. DNA for the CDR3: TGTGCCAGCAGGATACTAGCGGGATGGGGTACGCAGTATTTT.

This clone was detected only a few times. The V gene is TRBV28, the J gene TRBJ2-7; possible D gene TRBD2, 6 bases. CDR3 size: 12 residues. V lost 6 bases to trimming and J lost 2 bases, with 8 bases between them. Germline V gene data show CDR1 as MDHEN and CDR2 as SYDVKM. The chain's CDR3 is CASRRGPYEQYF. CDR3 coding DNA: TGTGCCAGCAGGCGGGGACCCTACGAGCAGTACTTC.

This chain links TRBV30 with TRBJ1-2, with a weak D call TRBD1 (6 bases). Germline V gene sequence: CDR1 GTSNPN, CDR2 SVGIG (reference sequence). V was pared by 5 bases and J by 2 bases, with 21 bases between. There are 16 residues in the CDR3. CDR3 loop: CAWGGAASNRNYGYTF. Written as DNA, the CDR3 is TGTGCCTGGGGGGGGGCAGCCTCTAATAGGAACTATGGCTACACCTTC.

This clone occurred a few times. This chain connects TRBV15 to TRBJ2-4, with 15 bases lining up with TRBD2. The CDR3 loop spans 17 amino acids. Germline assignment: CDR1 LNHNV and CDR2 YYDKDF (reference sequence). V trimming: 5 bases; J trimming: 10 bases; junction bases outside the gene matches: 12. This chain's CDR3 is CATSGTSGRLLSGIQYF. The CDR3 bases are TGTGCCACCAGCGGGACTAGCGGGAGGCTCCTGAGTGGGATTCAGTACTTC.

J is TRBJ1-2 and V is TRBV9; 7 bases align to TRBD1. This CDR3 spans 14 amino acids. The germline gives CDR1 SGDLS, CDR2 YYNGEE. V dropped 0 bases and J dropped 6; count of bases not matched to a gene: 5. The CDR3 sequence: CASSVETGSHGYTF. CDR3 coding DNA: TGTGCCAGCAGCGTAGAGACAGGGAGCCATGGCTACACCTTC.

The chain employs TRBV4-1 and TRBJ1-1; maybe TRBD1 (5 bases). Trimming took 4 bases from V and 2 from J, leaving 14 bases between them. The germline V gene has CDR1 MGHRA and CDR2 YSYEKL. The CDR3 extends over 15 amino acids. As DNA, the CDR3 is TGCGCCAGCAGCCTTCACGCGGGGCCTAACACTGAAGCTTTCTTT. It is translated as CASSLHAGPNTEAFF.

The chain couples TRBV28 to TRBJ2-1, with TRBD2 matching 9 bases. The ends lost 2 bases at V and 8 bases at J; junction bases unmatched: 10. The germline gives CDR1 MDHEN, CDR2 SYDVKM. This CDR3 contains 16 residues. The CDR3 loop is CASSLAVSGRNDEQFF. The CDR3 region has the DNA TGTGCCAGCAGTTTAGCGGTGAGCGGGAGGAACGATGAGCAGTTCTTC.

The chain employs TRBV28 and TRBJ2-7; a possible D gene is TRBD1 (6 bases). CDR1 MDHEN and CDR2 SYDVKM come from the germline V gene. The germline V and J ends were trimmed by 3 bases and 6 bases, with 12 bases remaining between them. The CDR3 loop spans 13 amino acids. CDR3: CASSLGRGAEQYF. CDR3 DNA: TGTGCCAGCAGTTTGGGCAGGGGAGCCGAGCAGTACTTC. The full variable domain, its missing parts supplied by reference TRBV28 and TRBJ2-7, is DVKVTQSSRYLVKRTGEKVFLECVQDMDHENMFWYRQDPGLGLRLIYFSYDVKMKEKGDIPEGYSVSREKKERFSLILESASTNQTSMYLCASSLGRGAEQYFGPGTRLTVT.

The chain carries TRBV30 and TRBJ1-5; possibly TRBD1 for D (5 bases). The CDR3 loop spans 14 amino acids. V shed 0 bases and J shed 7 bases, with 13 bases lying between them. The germline V gene has CDR1 GTSNPN and CDR2 SVGIG (reference sequence). CDR3 sequence reads: CAWSVRGIGQPQHF. Here the CDR3 DNA reads TGTGCCTGGAGTGTCCGGGGGATAGGCCAGCCCCAGCATTTT.

This clone has a handful of counts. The genes are TRBV30 and TRBJ1-2; tentative D call: TRBD1 (5 bases). CDR3 length equals 14 residues. Trimming left V 0 bases short and J 0 bases short, with 8 bases between. Germline lookup yields CDR1 GTSNPN and CDR2 SVGIG (reference sequence). This CDR3 reads CAWSVAGPNYGYTF. The DNA for the CDR3 is TGTGCCTGGAGTGTAGCAGGGCCTAACTATGGCTACACCTTC.

This clone was seen a handful of times. The V gene is TRBV21-1, the J gene TRBJ2-3; TRBD1, the table's D call, was not compared with the DNA. TRBV21-1 is noted as a pseudogene. CDR3 size: 15 residues. CDR3 residues: CASSNGGGRTDTQYF. CDR3 DNA: TGTGCCAGCAGCAATGGAGGGGGCAGGACAGATACGCAGTATTTT.

This clone was observed a handful of times. The genes are TRBV28 and TRBJ1-3; no clear D. Germline CDR1 and CDR2: MDHEN and SYDVKM. Trimming removed 2 bases from V and 0 bases from J, with 5 bases in between. This CDR3 region has 14 residues. This CDR3 is CASSLDTSGNTIYF. In nucleotides, the CDR3 is TGTGCCAGCAGTTTAGACACCTCTGGAAACACCATATATTTT.

The CDR3 loop reads CSGLKTGLSGNTIYF. DNA of the CDR3: TGCAGCGGCCTAAAGACAGGCCTCTCTGGAAACACCATATATTTT. The chain combines TRBV29-1 with TRBJ1-3; D perhaps matches TRBD1 (6 bases). The CDR3 is 15 residues long. V was trimmed by 7 bases and J by 0 bases, leaving 16 bases between them. Germline CDR1 and CDR2: SQVTM and ANQGSEA.

The rearrangement links TRBV9 to TRBJ2-2; maybe TRBD2 (6 bases). The ends were cut back, 4 bases at V and 7 bases at J, with 14 bases in the middle. Per the germline V gene, CDR1 is SGDLS and CDR2 is YYNGEE. The CDR3 loop spans 14 amino acids. CDR3 region: CASSSSTGDGELFF. CDR3 sequence (DNA): TGTGCCAGCAGCTCCTCAACGGGGGACGGGGAGCTGTTTTTT.

This clone was detected a few times. V and J are TRBV30 and TRBJ2-5; possible D gene TRBD2, 5 bases. The ends were cut back, 2 bases at V and 5 bases at J, with 12 bases in the middle. This CDR3 is 13 amino acids long. The V gene's germline CDR1 is GTSNPN and CDR2 SVGIG (reference sequence). CDR3 sequence: CAWSKVRGETQYF. The DNA for the CDR3 is TGTGCCTGGAGTAAAGTCCGAGGGGAGACCCAGTACTTC. Full variable domain (rest looked up from reference TRBV30 and TRBJ2-5): SQTIHQWPATLVQPVGSPLSLECTVEGTSNPNLYWYRQAAGRGLQLLFYSVGIGQISSEVPQNLSASRPQDRQFILSSKKLLLSDSGFYLCAWSKVRGETQYFGPGTRLLVL.

CDR3 sequence: CATSRPVSSRGQETQYF. The CDR3 DNA is TGTGCCACCAGCAGGCCGGTGTCGAGCAGGGGCCAAGAGACCCAGTACTTC. The rearrangement joins TRBV15 to TRBJ2-5; TRBD1 might be the D (6 bases). The CDR3 is 17 amino acids. From germline, CDR1 is LNHNV and CDR2 YYDKDF (reference sequence). The V gene lost 3 bases and the J gene lost 1 base, with 18 bases spanning the gap. The full variable domain, in which reference TRBV15 and TRBJ2-5 provide the parts outside the CDR3, is DAMVIQNPRYQVTQFGKPVTLSCSQTLNHNVMYWYQQKSSQAPKLLFHYYDKDFNNEADTPDNFQSRRPNTSFCFLDIRSPGLGDTAMYLCATSRPVSSRGQETQYFGPGTRLLVL.

V gene TRBV30 combines with J gene TRBJ1-5; a possible D gene is TRBD1 (5 bases). V was pared by 3 bases and J by 5 bases, with 11 bases between. In germline, CDR1 is GTSNPN, CDR2 SVGIG (reference sequence). There are 13 residues in the CDR3. CDR3 sequence: CAWSQGADQPQHF. The CDR3 bases are TGTGCCTGGAGCCAAGGGGCAGATCAGCCCCAGCATTTT.

The chain combines TRBV28 with TRBJ2-7; 10 bases are a match to TRBD1. The CDR3 extends over 15 amino acids. Germline V gene lookup returns CDR1 MDHEN and CDR2 SYDVKM. V shed 5 bases, J shed 4 bases, and the junction held 8 bases outside the gene matches. The CDR3 loop is CASSTPGQGPYEQYF. For the CDR3, the DNA is TGTGCCAGCAGTACGCCGGGACAGGGGCCGTACGAGCAGTACTTC.